The T cell receptor (beta chain) described here comes from a study of yellow fever vaccine responses in identical twins. Whole-study findings and limits: Twins' vaccine T cell response reportedly gave the appearance of partial convergence and partial personalization.

Comment on this clonotype: The target antigen is unknown. Lacking the conserved final phenylalanine or tryptophan, this CDR3 likely reflects a read error.

TCRdb analysed the RT-PCR reads with MiXCR anew, one entry per CDR3 protein. The sample has 15,000 or so distinct CDR3 sequences, roughly 80% seen once. Trimming removed 0 bases from V and 3 bases from J, with 14 bases in between. The CDR3 loop spans 17 amino acids. The TCR comes from a woman aged 18 to 35 who received the yellow fever vaccine. The specimen comprised T cells from blood (PBMCs), unsorted or a sorted subset (not recorded which), sampled before or after yellow fever vaccination (not recorded which). The chain is built from TRBV12-3 or TRBV12-4 and TRBJ1-4; D is perhaps TRBD1 (6 bases). The CDR3 region has the DNA TGTGCCAGCAGTTTAGCAATGGGGGGCGCGGCTAATGAAAAACTGTTTATT. Amino acid sequence: CASSLAMGGAANEKLFI.